One sample yielded the 27 T cell receptor beta chains listed below, sequenced in a study of cytomegalovirus exposure and HLA in healthy donors listed by TCRdb under 2017. Library preparation used the immunoSEQ multiplex PCR assay. The multiplex PCR relied on a mix of 60 forward primers for TCR Vbeta segments and 13 reverse primers for TCR Jbeta segments. What TCRdb holds here is the immuneACCESS table cut down to in-frame rearrangements. Part of the clones is not present; checked against another copy, under half of the missing clones reflect an unresolved V gene, and the others are unexplained. The sample data list some 200,000 clones, and 75% to 90% of these were observed just once. The ten biggest clones cover under 0.9% of the sample. The sequencing sample was made of PBMCs. These receptor sequences come from a woman aged 18-29 years in good health and CMV-seronegative.

The gene calls are TRBV19 and TRBJ1-1; 9 bases match TRBD1. The J segment lost 0 bases and the V segment lost 5 bases, leaving 13 bases of the junction unmatched. This CDR3 is built from 18 residues. CDR1 is LNHDA, CDR2 SQIVND, per germline (reference sequence). The CDR3 nucleotides read TGTGCCAGTAGTCCCCCCGGGACAGGGAGGTTGTTGAACACTGAAGCTTTCTTT. Its protein is CASSPPGTGRLLNTEAFF.

The V call is TRBV28, the J call TRBJ1-5; 9 nucleotides line up with TRBD1. CDR1 is MDHEN and CDR2 is SYDVKM in the germline V gene. The CDR3 extends over 12 amino acids. Trimming at V came to 8 bases and at J to 8 bases, leaving 4 bases not matched to a gene. DNA of the CDR3: TGTGCCAGCTGGGACAGGGTGAAGCCCCAGCATTTT. Amino acids: CASWDRVKPQHF.

V and J are TRBV5-6 and TRBJ1-5, with 9 bases matching TRBD1. Germline V gene data show CDR1 as SGHDT and CDR2 as YYEEEE. V gave up 0 bases and J gave up 5 bases; unmatched junction bases: 9. The CDR3 runs to 17 residues. For the CDR3, the DNA is TGTGCCAGCAGCTTGGGGCCCCCCGGGACAGGGTATCAGCCCCAGCATTTT. Residues: CASSLGPPGTGYQPQHF.

CDR3: CSALQTPAAQYF. The CDR3 coding sequence is TGCAGCGCCCTACAGACTCCAGCGGCCCAGTACTTC. This sequence joins TRBV29-1 and TRBJ2-5, with D possibly TRBD2 on 5 matching bases. CDR1 and CDR2 from the germline V gene are SQVTM and ANQGSEA. The V and J ends lost 7 bases and 9 bases respectively, with 18 bases between them. CDR3 length equals 12 residues.

The chain uses TRBV6-4 and TRBJ2-5; 14 bases align to TRBD2. The J call is doubtful: the DNA matches TRBJ2-7 better. The CDR3 length is 19 residues. CDR1 MRHNA and CDR2 SNTAGT come from the germline V gene. The CDR3 reads CASSPSGTSGSHCAYEQYF. In nucleotides, the CDR3 is TGTGCCAGCAGCCCCTCCGGGACTAGCGGGAGCCATTGTGCCTACGAGCAGTACTTC.

The chain employs TRBV7-6 and TRBJ2-1; tentative D call: TRBD2 (6 bases). This CDR3 is built from 16 residues. Trimming removed 0 bases at V and 4 bases at J, with 13 bases between. Germline loops: CDR1 SGHVS, CDR2 FNYEAQ. This chain's CDR3 is CASSLALPSAYNEQFF. The DNA of the CDR3 is TGTGCCAGCAGCTTAGCGCTACCTAGCGCATACAATGAGCAGTTCTTC.

This clone appeared once. The CDR3 is CASSFREETQYF. The CDR3 DNA is TGTGCCAGCAGCTTCCGGGAAGAGACCCAGTACTTC. J is TRBJ2-5 and V is TRBV7-9, with unresolved D. The germline CDR1 and CDR2 sequences are SEHNR and FQNEAQ (reference sequence). Trimming shortened V by 3 bases and J by 3 bases, and 5 bases separated the two germline ends. CDR3 size: 12 residues.

This chain uses TRBV7-2 with TRBJ2-7, with 7 nucleotides matching TRBD2. CDR3 size: 16 residues. The germline CDR1 and CDR2 sequences are SGHTA and FQGNSA. V dropped 1 base and J dropped 0; count of bases not matched to a gene: 6. For the CDR3, the DNA is TGTGCCAGCAGCTTAGTACTTCAGCGGGACTCCTACGAGCAGTACTTC. Amino acid sequence: CASSLVLQRDSYEQYF. Full variable domain (missing parts from reference TRBV7-2 and TRBJ2-7): GAGVSQSPSNKVTEKGKDVELRCDPISGHTALYWYRQSLGQGLEFLIYFQGNSAPDKSGLPSDRFSAERTGGSVSTLTIQRTQQEDSAVYLCASSLVLQRDSYEQYFGPGTRLTVT.

Points on this clone: Mismatch with germline at one junction end may stem from a read error. This chain joins TRBV7-9 and TRBJ1-1, with a tentative D call TRBD1 (6 bases). The V gene's germline CDR1 is SEHNR and CDR2 FQNEAQ (reference sequence). The CDR3 consists of 15 residues. CDR3 region: CSSSLVPGENTEAFF. The CDR3, as DNA: TGTTCCAGCAGCTTAGTCCCAGGGGAGAACACTGAAGCTTTCTTT.

V usage is TRBV7-9 and J usage is TRBJ2-3; 9 nucleotides agree with TRBD2. V lost 5 bases and J lost 5; bases outside the gene matches: 14. CDR3 length equals 17 residues. CDR1 SEHNR and CDR2 FQNEAQ come from the germline V gene (reference sequence). For the CDR3, the DNA is TGTGCCAGCAGCCCCCGAAGTAGCGGGGGCCGGGGAGATACGCAGTATTTT. The encoded protein is CASSPRSSGGRGDTQYF.

V and J are TRBV7-3 and TRBJ2-6, with TRBD1 matching 9 bases. CDR3 length: 16 amino acids. J was trimmed by 0 bases and V by 4 bases; bases with no gene match: 1. The V gene's germline CDR1 is SGHTA and CDR2 FQGTGA. As DNA, the CDR3 is TGTGCCAGCAGCTCGGGACAGGGCTCTGGGGCCAACGTCCTGACTTTC. Translating gives CASSSGQGSGANVLTF.

The chain joins TRBV10-1 to TRBJ2-1, with 7 positions matching TRBD1. V shed 3 bases, J shed 7 bases, and the junction held 3 bases outside the gene matches. The CDR3 extends over 13 amino acids. Germline V CDR1 and CDR2: WNHNN, SYGVQD (reference sequence). The CDR3 is CASSEGGWNEQFF. In nucleotides, the CDR3 is TGCGCCAGCAGTGAAGGGGGCTGGAATGAGCAGTTCTTC.

This clone was detected once. The chain employs TRBV11-2 and TRBJ2-5, with D perhaps TRBD1 (5 bases). Near its end, the DNA agrees better with TRBJ2-7, so the J call may be wrong. The CDR3 contains 14 residues. The germline CDR1 and CDR2 sequences are SGHAT and FQNNGV. CDR3 nucleotides: TGTGCCAGCAGCTCCCCACCAGGGCACTACGAGCAGTACTTC. This translates into CASSSPPGHYEQYF.

The CDR3 DNA reads as TGTGCCCCAGCATCCCTGACAGACTCGACCTTC. This translates into CAPASLTDSTF. The J gene is TRBJ1-2, the V gene TRBV2; a possible D gene is TRBD1 (5 bases). CDR3 length: 11 amino acids. The germline V gene encodes CDR1 SNHLY and CDR2 FYNNEI. V was cut by 11 bases and J by 14 bases, with 21 bases left in between.

This clone was seen a few times. CDR3 nucleotide sequence: TGTGCCAGCAGTTTAGCCTCCGGGACAGCTAACTATGGCTACACCTTC. This translates into CASSLASGTANYGYTF. The chain carries TRBV28 and TRBJ1-2; the match to TRBD1 covers 7 bases. CDR1 is MDHEN and CDR2 is SYDVKM in the germline V gene. The CDR3 length is 16 residues. V shed 2 bases, J shed 0 bases, and the junction held 6 bases outside the gene matches.

The rearrangement joins TRBV5-1 to TRBJ2-7, with D perhaps TRBD2 (5 bases). Germline CDR1 SGHRS, CDR2 YFSETQ. Trimming left V 0 bases short and J 0 bases short, with 10 bases between. The CDR3 has 15 amino acids. The CDR3 DNA is TGCGCCAGCAGCTTGGCCCGGGAAGGCTCCTACGAGCAGTACTTC. It yields the protein CASSLAREGSYEQYF.

The rearrangement joins TRBV6-6 to TRBJ1-5; 7 nucleotides agree with TRBD1. The CDR3 spans 14 residues. The V segment lost 0 bases and the J segment 5 bases; nucleotides outside the gene matches: 1. Germline lookup yields CDR1 MNHNY and CDR2 SVGAGI (reference sequence). CDR3 sequence (DNA): TGTGCCAGCAGTTACTCAGGGGGCTATCAGCCCCAGCATTTT. Protein sequence: CASSYSGGYQPQHF.

The V gene is TRBV28, the J gene TRBJ1-5; 10 nucleotides line up with TRBD1. The CDR3 runs 17 residues. Germline-derived CDR1 and CDR2 are MDHEN and SYDVKM. Losses at the gene ends were 5 bases for V and 3 bases for J; bases not matched to a gene: 10. CDR3 protein: CASSKRDRGLLNQPQHF. CDR3 nucleotides: TGTGCCAGCAGTAAGCGGGACAGGGGACTCCTCAATCAGCCCCAGCATTTT. Together with reference TRBV28 and TRBJ1-5, the CDR3 gives the full variable domain: DVKVTQSSRYLVKRTGEKVFLECVQDMDHENMFWYRQDPGLGLRLIYFSYDVKMKEKGDIPEGYSVSREKKERFSLILESASTNQTSMYLCASSKRDRGLLNQPQHFGDGTRLSIL.

This rearrangement joins TRBV7-2 to TRBJ1-5; D is undetermined. The CDR3 is 13 amino acids. The germline V gene encodes CDR1 SGHTA and CDR2 FQGNSA. Trimming pared 5 bases from V and 1 base from J, leaving 6 bases between. This CDR3 is CASSTNSNQPQHF. The CDR3 DNA reads TGTGCCAGCAGCACAAACAGCAATCAGCCCCAGCATTTT.

This clone was found once. The V gene is TRBV14, the J gene TRBJ2-7; TRBD2 agrees at 11 bases. CDR1 and CDR2 (germline): SGHDN, FVKESK. J lost 2 bases, V lost 0 bases, and 12 bases had no gene match. This CDR3 comprises 19 residues. The CDR3 region is CASSQEWLAGGLIPYEQYF. The CDR3 DNA sequence: TGTGCCAGCAGCCAAGAGTGGCTAGCGGGGGGTCTCATACCCTACGAGCAGTACTTC.

V and J are TRBV25-1 and TRBJ2-1; the match to TRBD2 covers 10 bases. The CDR3 runs 14 residues. Looked up from germline, CDR1 is MGHDK and CDR2 is SYGVNS. V lost 2 bases to trimming and J lost 10 bases; unmatched junction nucleotides: 5. CDR3 sequence: CASSELGLAPEQFF. In DNA, the CDR3 is TGTGCCAGCAGTGAACTGGGACTAGCGCCCGAGCAGTTCTTC. Based on the CDR3 plus reference TRBV25-1 and TRBJ2-1, the full variable domain is EADIYQTPRYLVIGTGKKITLECSQTMGHDKMYWYQQDPGMELHLIHYSYGVNSTEKGDLSSESTVSRIRTEHFPLTLESARPSHTSQYLCASSELGLAPEQFFGPGTRLTVL.

This chain connects TRBV27 to TRBJ2-3; D is perhaps TRBD2 (6 bases). The CDR3 has 14 amino acids. Trimming removed 9 bases from V and 4 bases from J, with 17 bases in between. The germline V gene encodes CDR1 MNHEY and CDR2 SMNVEV (reference sequence). CDR3 coding DNA: TGTGCCAGTAGAACCCCCGGGAGCCCAGATACGCAGTATTTT. Translating it yields CASRTPGSPDTQYF.

The V call is TRBV2, the J call TRBJ2-3; 9 nucleotides match TRBD2. Germline V gives CDR1 SNHLY, CDR2 FYNNEI. This CDR3 contains 15 residues. Losses at the gene ends were 7 bases for V and 4 bases for J; bases not matched to a gene: 9. CDR3 nucleotide sequence: TGTGCCAGCAAGGAGCTAGCGGGATGGGCAGATACGCAGTATTTT. Translating it yields CASKELAGWADTQYF.

This clone has just a few counts. The genes are TRBV18 and TRBJ2-5; D call uncertain. Deletions cut 8 bases from V and 7 bases from J, with 8 bases between. CDR1 is KGHSH, CDR2 LQKENI, per germline. The CDR3 is 10 residues long. This chain's CDR3 is CASRPGTQYF. In DNA form, the CDR3 reads TGTGCCAGCCGACCAGGGACCCAGTACTTC.

The CDR3: CASVGGQTYNEQFF. The CDR3 bases are TGTGCCTCCGTGGGCGGGCAGACCTACAATGAGCAGTTCTTC. V gene TRBV12-5 combines with J gene TRBJ2-1; tentatively, D is TRBD2 (5 bases). Germline CDR1 is LGHNT and CDR2 is FRNRAP. The CDR3 runs 14 residues.

V usage is TRBV18 and J usage is TRBJ2-3, with 7 bases fitting TRBD1. This CDR3 contains 18 residues. Germline V gene data show CDR1 as KGHSH and CDR2 as LQKENI. The V and J ends lost 3 bases and 2 bases, in that order; junction bases with no gene match: 14. CDR3 DNA sequence: TGTGCCAGCTCACCGTACAGGGGACCCACTTCATCCACAGATACGCAGTATTTT. Its protein product is CASSPYRGPTSSTDTQYF.

The rearrangement links TRBV7-3 to TRBJ2-1, with 14 bases lining up with TRBD2. Per germline, CDR1 SGHTA and CDR2 FQGTGA. Trimming at V came to 5 bases and at J to 7 bases, leaving 4 bases not matched to a gene. The CDR3 has 15 amino acids. The chain's CDR3 is CASSRGTSGRNEQFF. The DNA for the CDR3 is TGTGCCAGCAGCCGCGGGACTAGCGGGAGAAATGAGCAGTTCTTC. The full variable domain, in which reference TRBV7-3 and TRBJ2-1 provide the parts outside the CDR3, is GAGVSQTPSNKVTEKGKYVELRCDPISGHTALYWYRQSLGQGPEFLIYFQGTGAADDSGLPNDRFFAVRPEGSVSTLKIQRTERGDSAVYLCASSRGTSGRNEQFFGPGTRLTVL.